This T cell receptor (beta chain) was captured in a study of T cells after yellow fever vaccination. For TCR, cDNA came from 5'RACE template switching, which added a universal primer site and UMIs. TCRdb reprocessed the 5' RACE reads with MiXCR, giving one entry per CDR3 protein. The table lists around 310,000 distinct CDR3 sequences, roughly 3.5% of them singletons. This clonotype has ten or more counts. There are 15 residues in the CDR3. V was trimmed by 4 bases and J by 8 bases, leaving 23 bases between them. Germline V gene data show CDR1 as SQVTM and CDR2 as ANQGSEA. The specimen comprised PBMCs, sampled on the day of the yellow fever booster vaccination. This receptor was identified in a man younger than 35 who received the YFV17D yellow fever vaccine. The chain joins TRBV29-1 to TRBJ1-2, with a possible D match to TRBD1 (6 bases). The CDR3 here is CSVAGAGRGFGGYTF. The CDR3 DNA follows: TGCAGCGTTGCCGGTGCTGGCAGGGGATTTGGCGGCTACACCTTC.